Below are 20 T cell receptor beta chains sequenced from a single sample in a study of T cell responses to AZD1222 COVID-19 vaccine. Sequencing used immunoSEQ multiplex PCR; TCRdb keeps in-frame clones, though not all of them. Of around 100,000 clones listed, about 88% are singletons. The sequencing used peripheral blood, collected on day 0 of AZD1222 vaccination. All receptors come from an adult in good health.

The chain employs TRBV11-1 and TRBJ2-2; 11 bases fit TRBD1. V shed 3 bases, J shed 6 bases, and the junction held 6 bases outside the gene matches. The CDR3 runs to 16 residues. Germline V lookup: CDR1 SGHAT, CDR2 FQDESV (reference sequence). CDR3 coding DNA: TGTGCCAGCAGCTTCAGGGACAGGGGGTTGCCCGGGGAGCTGTTTTTT. This encodes CASSFRDRGLPGELFF.

This chain's CDR3 is CASSPLGGAGEKLFF. Written as DNA, the CDR3 is TGTGCCAGCAGCCCTCTAGGAGGGGCAGGGGAAAAACTGTTTTTT. The rearrangement uses TRBV11-2 and TRBJ1-4; perhaps TRBD1 as D (5 bases). The V end lost 5 bases, the J end lost 8 bases, and 18 bases lay between the germline ends. Germline CDR1 is SGHAT and CDR2 is FQNNGV. The CDR3 totals 15 residues.

The V and J genes are TRBV10-1 and TRBJ2-1; TRBD2 matches at 12 bases. V dropped 3 bases and J dropped 7; count of bases not matched to a gene: 7. The CDR3 consists of 16 residues. CDR1 and CDR2 from the germline V gene are WNHNN and SYGVQD (reference sequence). In nucleotides, the CDR3 is TGCGCCAGCAGTGACGCGGGACTAGCGGGTCAAAATGAGCAGTTCTTC. This encodes CASSDAGLAGQNEQFF.

The rearrangement uses TRBV29-1 and TRBJ2-1, with a weak D call TRBD1 (7 bases). Germline CDR1 reads SQVTM; CDR2 reads ANQGSEA. V was cut by 3 bases and J by 5 bases, with 17 bases left in between. The CDR3 runs 15 residues. The CDR3 loop is CSVDFIGRGDNEQFF. The CDR3 DNA is TGCAGCGTTGATTTCATAGGCAGGGGGGACAATGAGCAGTTCTTC.

The chain joins TRBV19 to TRBJ2-1, with a tentative D call TRBD1 (6 bases). Between the trimmed V and J ends, which lost 5 bases and 0 bases, there was a span of 11 bases. CDR1 and CDR2 (germline): LNHDA, SQIVND (reference sequence). This CDR3 is built from 15 residues. In DNA, the CDR3 is TGTGCCAGTAGTCCCCGAGGGGGCTCCTACAATGAGCAGTTCTTC. This translates into CASSPRGGSYNEQFF.

V is TRBV3-1 (or the pseudogene TRBV3-2) and J is TRBJ1-4, with D unresolved. V lost 0 bases, J lost 6 bases, and 8 bases lay in between. The germline CDR1 and CDR2 sequences are LGHDT and YNNKEL (reference sequence). The CDR3 covers 14 residues. CDR3 sequence reads: CASSQDIRDEKLFF. The CDR3 bases are TGTGCCAGCAGCCAAGATATCCGCGATGAAAAACTGTTTTTT.

The chain combines TRBV20-1 with TRBJ2-5; D unresolved. From germline, CDR1 is DFQATT and CDR2 SNEGSKA (reference sequence). The CDR3 contains 10 residues. V was pared by 2 bases and J by 2 bases, with 0 bases between. CDR3 amino acids: CSARQETQYF. The CDR3 DNA follows: TGCAGTGCTAGACAAGAGACCCAGTACTTC.

The rearrangement links TRBV6-1 to TRBJ1-3, with D perhaps TRBD1 (5 bases). Deletions cut 2 bases from V and 1 base from J, with 6 bases between. Germline CDR1 MNHNS, CDR2 SASEGT. The CDR3 is 14 residues long. The CDR3 loop is CASSEWGSGNTIYF. DNA for the CDR3: TGTGCCAGCAGTGAATGGGGGTCTGGAAACACCATATATTTT.

This rearrangement joins TRBV3-1 (or the pseudogene TRBV3-2) to TRBJ1-1, with 9 positions matching TRBD1. J lost 4 bases, V lost 1 base, and 10 bases had no gene match. Per germline, CDR1 LGHDT and CDR2 YNNKEL (reference sequence). The CDR3 runs to 17 residues. This CDR3 is CASSQGDRVFWSTEAFF. The DNA for the CDR3 is TGTGCCAGCAGCCAAGGGGACAGGGTATTTTGGAGCACTGAAGCTTTCTTT.

DNA for the CDR3: TGCGCCAGCAGCTTCGAAGGGGAGCAGTACTTC. Protein sequence: CASSFEGEQYF. This chain links TRBV5-1 with TRBJ2-7; D call uncertain. Germline assignment: CDR1 SGHRS and CDR2 YFSETQ. The CDR3 runs to 11 residues. V was shortened by 2 bases and J by 7 bases, with 7 bases between the two germline ends.

The chain recombines TRBV18 with TRBJ1-1, with D unresolved. V was trimmed by 2 bases and J by 0 bases, leaving 10 bases between them. Germline values: CDR1 KGHSH, CDR2 LQKENI. The CDR3 spans 15 residues. The CDR3 bases are TGTGCCAGCTCACCAAGTCAGTCCATGAACACTGAAGCTTTCTTT. Its protein is CASSPSQSMNTEAFF.

The chain recombines TRBV10-3 with TRBJ1-2; a possible D gene is TRBD1 (6 bases). Germline V CDR1 and CDR2: ENHRY, SYGVKD. V shed 6 bases and J shed 8 bases, with 22 bases lying between them. The CDR3 sequence is 15 residues long. The CDR3 reads CAIRPLAGDVGGYTF. CDR3 bases: TGTGCCATCAGGCCCCTCGCAGGGGACGTGGGAGGCTACACCTTC.

V usage is TRBV27 and J usage is TRBJ2-1; 7 bases are a match to TRBD2. Germline V lookup: CDR1 MNHEY, CDR2 SMNVEV (reference sequence). The CDR3 consists of 16 residues. After removal of 6 bases from V and 5 bases from J, the junction contained 13 bases not matched to a gene. CDR3 region: CASSNPGGPFDNEQFF. CDR3 coding DNA: TGTGCCAGCAGCAACCCGGGAGGCCCCTTCGACAATGAGCAGTTCTTC.

V and J are TRBV6-1 and TRBJ1-4; 7 bases fit TRBD1. With V trimmed by 2 bases and J by 5 bases, 2 bases remained unmatched. CDR1 is MNHNS, CDR2 SASEGT, per germline. The length of the CDR3 is 14 residues. The CDR3 nucleotides read TGTGCCAGCAGTGAACAGGGGGAAAATGAAAAACTGTTTTTT. Encoded protein: CASSEQGENEKLFF.

This chain uses TRBV5-1 with TRBJ1-3, with 7 bases identical to TRBD1. The CDR3 runs to 15 residues. The V and J ends lost 4 bases and 1 base, in that order; junction bases with no gene match: 5. The germline CDR1 and CDR2 sequences are SGHRS and YFSETQ. The CDR3 coding sequence is TGCGCCAGCAGCAACGAGGGGGCATCTGGAAACACCATATATTTT. Encoded protein: CASSNEGASGNTIYF.

Only one count was recorded for this clone. V is TRBV11-3 and J is TRBJ1-2; 7 nucleotides agree with TRBD1. CDR3 length: 17 amino acids. The germline gives CDR1 SGHNT, CDR2 YENEEA. Trimming removed 0 bases from V and 4 bases from J; junction bases left unmatched: 11. DNA of the CDR3: TGTGCCAGCAGCTTAGACCGACCACCGACAGGGACCTATGGCTACACCTTC. It encodes CASSLDRPPTGTYGYTF. Using reference TRBV11-3 and TRBJ1-2 for the parts outside the CDR3, the full variable domain is EAGVVQSPRYKIIEKKQPVAFWCNPISGHNTLYWYLQNLGQGPELLIRYENEEAVDDSQLPKDRFSAERLKGVDSTLKIQPAELGDSAVYLCASSLDRPPTGTYGYTFGSGTRLTVV.

The chain combines TRBV6-5 with TRBJ2-7; D possibly corresponds to TRBD2 (6 bases). Trimming took off 0 bases at V and 2 bases at J, with 11 bases between the two ends. The CDR3 has 15 residues. Germline V CDR1 and CDR2: MNHEY, SVGAGI. The chain's CDR3 is CASSYSSGRTYEQYF. CDR3 DNA: TGTGCCAGCAGTTACTCCAGCGGGCGAACCTACGAGCAGTACTTC.

The chain links TRBV12-3 or TRBV12-4 to TRBJ1-1; 7 nucleotides agree with TRBD1. The CDR3 has 13 residues. Trimming took 7 bases from V and 4 from J; bases not matched to a gene: 6. This chain's CDR3 is CASILGGGTEAFF. The CDR3, as DNA: TGTGCCAGCATTCTAGGGGGCGGCACTGAAGCTTTCTTT.

V gene TRBV6-5 combines with J gene TRBJ2-1; 7 bases fit TRBD1. CDR3 length equals 15 residues. Germline V gene data show CDR1 as MNHEY and CDR2 as SVGAGI. The ends lost 6 bases at V and 7 bases at J; junction bases unmatched: 12. CDR3 nucleotide sequence: TGTGCCAGCAGCTACCGGGACAGCCTCTGGAATGAGCAGTTCTTC. This codes for CASSYRDSLWNEQFF.

This clone is a singleton in its sample. Other nucleotide sequences in the sample specify the same CDR3. The chain uses TRBV12-3 or TRBV12-4 and TRBJ2-3; D is unclear. V lost 3 bases and J lost 0, with 1 base in between. The length of the CDR3 is 12 residues. CDR3 protein: CASSFSTDTQYF. The CDR3 DNA sequence: TGTGCCAGCAGTTTCAGCACAGATACGCAGTATTTT.